The TCR beta chain under discussion was sequenced for a study of cytomegalovirus exposure and HLA in healthy donors. Study details: Roughly 180 million T cells yielded 120 million or so unique TCR beta sequences, as an earlier analysis found. Study results and limitations: Presence/absence comparisons presumed near-even sequencing depth among donors. Association of 17,000 or so TCR beta sequences with HLA alleles was found at 0.05 false discovery rate in a later analysis.

This PCR relied on a set of 60 Vbeta primers and 13 Jbeta primers. This table comes from immunoSEQ multiplex PCR, and its TCRdb copy is limited to in-frame clones, with some not included. This table has 75,000 to 80,000 clones, about four fifths appearing once. This clone was seen a handful of times. Its antigen is unknown. Trimming left V 0 bases short and J 7 bases short, with 8 bases between. CDR1 SGHRS and CDR2 YFSETQ come from the germline V gene. The CDR3 length is 12 residues. When sampled, the donors appeared nominally healthy, though they likely had unrecorded immune exposures. Sequenced material: PBMCs. V is TRBV5-1 and J is TRBJ2-7; D unresolved. The origin of this receptor is a man in his forties in good health and CMV-seronegative. The CDR3 DNA sequence: TGCGCCAGCAGCTTGGATAGTCCGGAGCAGTACTTC. Amino acids: CASSLDSPEQYF.